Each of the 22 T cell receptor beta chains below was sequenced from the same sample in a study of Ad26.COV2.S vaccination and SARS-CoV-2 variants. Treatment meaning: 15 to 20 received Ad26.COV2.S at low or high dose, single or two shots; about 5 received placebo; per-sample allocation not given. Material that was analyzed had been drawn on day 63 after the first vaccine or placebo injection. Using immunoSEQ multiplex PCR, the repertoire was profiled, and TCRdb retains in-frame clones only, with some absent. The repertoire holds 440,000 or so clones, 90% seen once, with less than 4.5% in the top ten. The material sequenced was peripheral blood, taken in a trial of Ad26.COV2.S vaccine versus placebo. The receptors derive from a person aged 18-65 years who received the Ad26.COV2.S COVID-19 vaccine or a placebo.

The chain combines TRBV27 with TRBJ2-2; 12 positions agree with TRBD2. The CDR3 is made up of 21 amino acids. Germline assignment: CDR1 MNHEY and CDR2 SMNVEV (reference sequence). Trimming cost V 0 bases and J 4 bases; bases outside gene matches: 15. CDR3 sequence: CASSLSLVRASGRAGTGELFF. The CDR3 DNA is TGTGCCAGCAGTTTATCGCTGGTCAGGGCTAGCGGGAGGGCGGGCACCGGGGAGCTGTTTTTT.

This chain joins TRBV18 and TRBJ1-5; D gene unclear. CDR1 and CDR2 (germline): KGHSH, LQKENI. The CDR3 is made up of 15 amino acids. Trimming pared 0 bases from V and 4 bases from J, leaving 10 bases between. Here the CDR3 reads CASSPPGLGNQPQHF. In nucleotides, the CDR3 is TGTGCCAGCTCACCACCGGGTCTGGGGAATCAGCCCCAGCATTTT.

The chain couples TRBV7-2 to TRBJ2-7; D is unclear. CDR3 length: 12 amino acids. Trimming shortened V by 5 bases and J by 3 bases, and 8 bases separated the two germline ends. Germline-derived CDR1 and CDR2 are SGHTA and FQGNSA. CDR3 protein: CASSDPLYEQYF. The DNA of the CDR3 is TGTGCCAGCAGCGATCCTCTCTACGAGCAGTACTTC. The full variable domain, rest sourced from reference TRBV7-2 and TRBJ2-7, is GAGVSQSPSNKVTEKGKDVELRCDPISGHTALYWYRQSLGQGLEFLIYFQGNSAPDKSGLPSDRFSAERTGGSVSTLTIQRTQQEDSAVYLCASSDPLYEQYFGPGTRLTVT.

The CDR3 region has the DNA TGTGCCAGCAGCCCTCTACTAGATACTGGGGCCAACGTCCTGACTTTC. Protein sequence: CASSPLLDTGANVLTF. The V call is TRBV7-9, the J call TRBJ2-6; the D gene is possibly TRBD2 (5 bases). Germline V lookup: CDR1 SEHNR, CDR2 FQNEAQ (reference sequence). This CDR3 contains 16 residues. The V end was cut by 5 bases, the J end by 2 bases, with 13 bases between. Combining the CDR3 with reference TRBV7-9 and TRBJ2-6 gives the whole variable domain DTGVSQNPRHKITKRGQNVTFRCDPISEHNRLYWYRQTLGQGPEFLTYFQNEAQLEKSRLLSDRFSAERPKGSFSTLEIQRTEQGDSAMYLCASSPLLDTGANVLTFGAGSRLTVL.

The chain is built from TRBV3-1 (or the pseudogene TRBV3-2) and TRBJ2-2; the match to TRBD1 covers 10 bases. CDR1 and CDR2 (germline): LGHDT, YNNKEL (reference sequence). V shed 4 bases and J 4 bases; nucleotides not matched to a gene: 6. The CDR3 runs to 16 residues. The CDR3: CASSPGQGSLTGELFF. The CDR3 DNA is TGTGCCAGCAGCCCGGGACAGGGGTCACTCACCGGGGAGCTGTTTTTT.

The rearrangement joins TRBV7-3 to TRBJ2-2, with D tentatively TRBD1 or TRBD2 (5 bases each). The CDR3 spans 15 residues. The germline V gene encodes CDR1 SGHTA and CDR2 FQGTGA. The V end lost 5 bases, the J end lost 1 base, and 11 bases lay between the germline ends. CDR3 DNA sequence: TGTGCCAGCAGCAATGGGGCGGGGAACACCGGGGAGCTGTTTTTT. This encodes CASSNGAGNTGELFF.

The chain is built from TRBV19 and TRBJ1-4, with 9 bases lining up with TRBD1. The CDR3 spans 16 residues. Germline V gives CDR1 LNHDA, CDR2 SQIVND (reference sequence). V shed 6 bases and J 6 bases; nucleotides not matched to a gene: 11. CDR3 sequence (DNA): TGTGCCAGTAGCACCGGGACAGGGAATGAATATGAAAAACTGTTTTTT. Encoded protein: CASSTGTGNEYEKLFF.

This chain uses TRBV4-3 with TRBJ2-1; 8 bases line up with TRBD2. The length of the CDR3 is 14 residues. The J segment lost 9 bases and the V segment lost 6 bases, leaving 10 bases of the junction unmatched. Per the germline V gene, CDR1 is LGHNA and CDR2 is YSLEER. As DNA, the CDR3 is TGCGCCAGCAGTCCCGGGACTAGTACCGTTGAGCAGTTCTTC. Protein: CASSPGTSTVEQFF.

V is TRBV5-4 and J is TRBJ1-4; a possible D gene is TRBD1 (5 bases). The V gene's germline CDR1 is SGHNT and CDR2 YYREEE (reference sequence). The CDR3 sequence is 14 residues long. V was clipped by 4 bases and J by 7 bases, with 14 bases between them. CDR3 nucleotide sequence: TGTGCCAGCAGCCCCGGGGGAGGGCGTGAAAAACTGTTTTTT. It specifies CASSPGGGREKLFF.

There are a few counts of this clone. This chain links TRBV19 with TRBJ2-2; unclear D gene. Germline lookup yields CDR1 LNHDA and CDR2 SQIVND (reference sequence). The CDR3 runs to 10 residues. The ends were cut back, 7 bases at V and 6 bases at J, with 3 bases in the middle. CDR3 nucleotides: TGTGCCAGTATGGCCGGGGAGCTGTTTTTT. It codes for CASMAGELFF.

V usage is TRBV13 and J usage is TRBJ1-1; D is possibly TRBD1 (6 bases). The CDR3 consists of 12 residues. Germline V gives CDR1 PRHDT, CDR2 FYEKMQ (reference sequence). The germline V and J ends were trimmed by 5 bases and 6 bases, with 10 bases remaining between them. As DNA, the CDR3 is TGTGCCAGCAGCAGGGGGTGGGCTGAAGCTTTCTTT. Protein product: CASSRGWAEAFF.

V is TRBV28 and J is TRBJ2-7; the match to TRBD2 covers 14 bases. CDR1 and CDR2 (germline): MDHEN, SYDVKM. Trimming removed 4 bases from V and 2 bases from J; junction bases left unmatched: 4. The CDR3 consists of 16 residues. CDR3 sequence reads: CASSWGLAGDPYEQYF. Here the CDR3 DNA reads TGTGCCAGCAGTTGGGGACTAGCGGGAGATCCCTACGAGCAGTACTTC.

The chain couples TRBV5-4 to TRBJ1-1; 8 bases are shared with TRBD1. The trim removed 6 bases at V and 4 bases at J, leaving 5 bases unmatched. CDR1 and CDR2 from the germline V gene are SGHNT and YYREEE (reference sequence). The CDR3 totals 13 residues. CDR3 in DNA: TGTGCCAGCAAAGACAGGGGTGGCACTGAAGCTTTCTTT. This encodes CASKDRGGTEAFF.

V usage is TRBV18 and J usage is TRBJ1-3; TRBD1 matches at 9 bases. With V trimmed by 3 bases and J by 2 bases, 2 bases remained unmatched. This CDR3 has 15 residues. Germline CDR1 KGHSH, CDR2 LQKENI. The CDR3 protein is CASSPTGGTGNTIYF. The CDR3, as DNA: TGTGCCAGCTCACCGACAGGGGGAACTGGAAACACCATATATTTT.

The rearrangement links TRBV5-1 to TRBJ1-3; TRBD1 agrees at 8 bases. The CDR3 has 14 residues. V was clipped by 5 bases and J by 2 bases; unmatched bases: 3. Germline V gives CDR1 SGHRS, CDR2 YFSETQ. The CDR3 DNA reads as TGCGCCAGCAGAACGACAGGGGCTGGAAACACCATATATTTT. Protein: CASRTTGAGNTIYF.

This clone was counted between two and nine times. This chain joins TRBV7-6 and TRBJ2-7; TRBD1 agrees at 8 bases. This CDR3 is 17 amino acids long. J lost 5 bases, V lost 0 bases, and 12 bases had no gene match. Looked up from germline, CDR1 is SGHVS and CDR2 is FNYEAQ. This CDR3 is CASSLAPDRVVAHEQYF. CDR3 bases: TGTGCCAGCAGCTTAGCGCCGGACAGGGTAGTCGCCCACGAGCAGTACTTC.

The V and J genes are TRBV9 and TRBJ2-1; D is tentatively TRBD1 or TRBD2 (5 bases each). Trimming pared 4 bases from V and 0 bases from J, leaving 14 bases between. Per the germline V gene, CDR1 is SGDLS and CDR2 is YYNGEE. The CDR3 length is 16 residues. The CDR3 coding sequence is TGTGCCAGCAGCATAGGGACGGCCAGCTCCTACAATGAGCAGTTCTTC. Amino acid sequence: CASSIGTASSYNEQFF.

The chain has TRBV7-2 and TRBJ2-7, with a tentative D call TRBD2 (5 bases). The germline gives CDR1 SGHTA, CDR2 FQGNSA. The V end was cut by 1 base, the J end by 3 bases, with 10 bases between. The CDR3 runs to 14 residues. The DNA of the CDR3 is TGTGCCAGCAGCTTAGACCGGACTCTCTACGAGCAGTACTTC. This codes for CASSLDRTLYEQYF.

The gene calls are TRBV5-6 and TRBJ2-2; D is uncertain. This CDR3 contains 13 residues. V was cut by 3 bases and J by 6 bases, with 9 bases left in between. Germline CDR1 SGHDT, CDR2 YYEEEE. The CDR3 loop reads CASSSSGSGELFF. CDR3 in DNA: TGTGCCAGCAGCTCCAGTGGGTCCGGGGAGCTGTTTTTT. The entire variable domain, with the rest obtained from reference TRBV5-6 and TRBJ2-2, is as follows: DAGVTQSPTHLIKTRGQQVTLRCSPKSGHDTVSWYQQALGQGPQFIFQYYEEEERQRGNFPDRFSGHQFPNYSSELNVNALLLGDSALYLCASSSSGSGELFFGEGSRLTVL.

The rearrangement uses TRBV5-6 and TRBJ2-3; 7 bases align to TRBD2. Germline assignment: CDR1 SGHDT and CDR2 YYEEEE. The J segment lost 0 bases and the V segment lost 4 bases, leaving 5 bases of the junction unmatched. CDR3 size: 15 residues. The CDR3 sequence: CASSVRGSSTDTQYF. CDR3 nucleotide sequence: TGTGCCAGCAGCGTGCGGGGGTCTAGCACAGATACGCAGTATTTT.

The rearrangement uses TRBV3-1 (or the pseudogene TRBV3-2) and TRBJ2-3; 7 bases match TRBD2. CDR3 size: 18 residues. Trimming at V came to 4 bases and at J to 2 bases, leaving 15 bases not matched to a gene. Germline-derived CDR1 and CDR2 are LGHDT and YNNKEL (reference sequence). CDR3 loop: CASSPVPGTGTNTDTQYF. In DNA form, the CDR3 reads TGTGCCAGCAGCCCAGTACCAGGAACCGGGACTAACACAGATACGCAGTATTTT.

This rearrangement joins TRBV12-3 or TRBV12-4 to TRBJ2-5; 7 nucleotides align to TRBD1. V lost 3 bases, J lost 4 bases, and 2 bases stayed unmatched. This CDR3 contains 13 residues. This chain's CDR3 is CASSLRGRETQYF. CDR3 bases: TGTGCCAGCAGTTTGAGGGGGCGAGAGACCCAGTACTTC.